The 31 T cell receptor beta chains reported below all come from one sample, sequenced in a study of T cells after posttransplantation cyclophosphamide. Profiling relied on immunoSEQ multiplex PCR, and the TCRdb table lists in-frame clones only, not all of them. Among approximately 45,000 clones, about 92% were seen once, and the ten largest hold over 2%. Treatment was busulfan-fludarabine conditioning, a marrow graft, and cyclophosphamide on days +3 and +4. Sequenced here: PBMCs, sampled 60 to 65 days after allogeneic stem cell transplant with posttransplant cyclophosphamide. Receptor source: a male patient between 55 and 70 years old who received an allogeneic stem cell transplant from a related donor and was CMV-positive. Some T cells may be transferred from the graft donor.

V is TRBV6-4 and J is TRBJ2-1; the match to TRBD1 covers 12 bases. This CDR3 has 15 residues. From germline, CDR1 is MRHNA and CDR2 SNTAGT. Losses at the gene ends were 3 bases for V and 8 bases for J; bases not matched to a gene: 5. CDR3 in DNA: TGTGCCAGCAGTGATGCCGGGACAGGGGGCCATGAGCAGTTCTTC. The encoded protein is CASSDAGTGGHEQFF.

This clone was seen just once. The rearrangement links TRBV5-4 to TRBJ2-3; D may be TRBD2 (5 bases). The CDR3 is 14 residues long. V dropped 0 bases and J dropped 2 bases, with 7 bases sitting between them. Per germline, CDR1 SGHNT and CDR2 YYREEE (reference sequence). In nucleotides, the CDR3 is TGTGCCAGCAGCTTGGCCGGGGTCACAGATACGCAGTATTTT. Amino acids: CASSLAGVTDTQYF.

The count of this clone is one. The chain uses TRBV5-1 and TRBJ2-5, with 8 bases aligning to TRBD1. Losses at the gene ends were 5 bases for V and 5 bases for J; bases not matched to a gene: 5. The CDR3 is 13 amino acids. Germline values: CDR1 SGHRS, CDR2 YFSETQ. CDR3: CASSFGQGETQYF. The CDR3 nucleotides are TGCGCCAGCAGTTTTGGACAGGGTGAGACCCAGTACTTC. Drawing the rest from reference TRBV5-1 and TRBJ2-5, the complete variable domain is KAGVTQTPRYLIKTRGQQVTLSCSPISGHRSVSWYQQTPGQGLQFLFEYFSETQRNKGNFPGRFSGRQFSNSRSEMNVSTLELGDSALYLCASSFGQGETQYFGPGTRLLVL.

V is TRBV6-6 and J is TRBJ2-7; D is uncertain. Germline values: CDR1 MNHNY, CDR2 SVGAGI (reference sequence). V was cut by 6 bases and J by 11 bases, with 11 bases left in between. The CDR3 is made up of 10 amino acids. CDR3 loop: CASSQALKYF. As DNA, the CDR3 is TGTGCCAGCAGCCAAGCCTTGAAGTACTTC.

The chain joins TRBV4-1 to TRBJ2-7, with 13 positions matching TRBD2. The germline V gene encodes CDR1 MGHRA and CDR2 YSYEKL. J lost 3 bases, V lost 4 bases, and 3 bases had no gene match. CDR3 size: 15 residues. The CDR3 nucleotides read TGCGCCAGCAGCCCCGGGACTAGCGGGAACTACGAGCAGTACGTC. This codes for CASSPGTSGNYEQYV.

Concerning this clone: The identical CDR3 is also encoded by other nucleotide sequences in the sample. The chain uses TRBV9 and TRBJ2-1; TRBD1 matches at 11 bases. Per the germline V gene, CDR1 is SGDLS and CDR2 is YYNGEE. J gave up 7 bases and V 0 bases, and 3 bases lay outside the gene matches. This CDR3 comprises 15 residues. The DNA for the CDR3 is TGTGCCAGCAGCGTAGAGGGACAGGGGGGGAATGAGCAGTTCTTC. This gives the protein CASSVEGQGGNEQFF.

The CDR3 sequence is CASSRTQGEGDGYTF. CDR3 bases: TGTGCCAGCAGCCGGACCCAGGGGGAAGGCGATGGCTACACCTTC. The V gene is TRBV4-2, the J gene TRBJ1-2; 7 bases map to TRBD1. The ends lost 4 bases at V and 6 bases at J; junction bases unmatched: 11. The CDR3 has 15 amino acids. In germline, CDR1 is LGHNA, CDR2 YNFKEQ.

This chain links TRBV15 with TRBJ1-4; D may be TRBD1 (5 bases). The germline V and J ends were trimmed by 3 bases and 6 bases, with 20 bases remaining between them. From germline, CDR1 is LNHNV and CDR2 YYDKDF (reference sequence). This CDR3 contains 17 residues. CDR3 nucleotide sequence: TGTGCCACCAGCAGGCAGGGCTTGTTCGGGGGATATGAAAAACTGTTTTTT. Protein sequence: CATSRQGLFGGYEKLFF.

The gene calls are TRBV6-1 and TRBJ2-3; TRBD2 matches at 11 bases. This CDR3 contains 15 residues. Germline loops: CDR1 MNHNS, CDR2 SASEGT. V shed 4 bases and J 4 bases; nucleotides not matched to a gene: 4. CDR3 sequence reads: CASSGVAGGSDTQYF. CDR3 DNA sequence: TGTGCCAGCAGTGGAGTAGCGGGGGGGTCAGATACGCAGTATTTT.

This chain links TRBV15 with TRBJ2-3, with TRBD2 matching over 8 bases. The CDR3 has 16 amino acids. The J segment lost 4 bases and the V segment lost 0 bases, leaving 6 bases of the junction unmatched. CDR1 is LNHNV and CDR2 is YYDKDF in the germline V gene (reference sequence). The CDR3 protein is CATSRDRGGPADTQYF. CDR3 DNA sequence: TGTGCCACCAGCAGAGACCGGGGGGGGCCGGCAGATACGCAGTATTTT.

The rearrangement uses TRBV19 and TRBJ2-1, with D maybe TRBD2 (6 bases). The CDR3 consists of 16 residues. With 4 bases removed from V and 6 bases from J, the gap between germline ends came to 19 bases. CDR1 LNHDA and CDR2 SQIVND come from the germline V gene (reference sequence). In DNA, the CDR3 is TGTGCCAGTAGTACCCCCCCGGGGGTGGTGGCCAATGAGCAGTTCTTC. Its translation is CASSTPPGVVANEQFF.

The CDR3 protein is CASTQGWQGNTIYF. The CDR3 region has the DNA TGTGCCAGCACCCAGGGGTGGCAGGGAAACACCATATATTTT. The chain carries TRBV9 and TRBJ1-3, with D possibly being TRBD1 (6 bases). CDR1 and CDR2 (germline): SGDLS, YYNGEE. CDR3 length equals 14 residues. The germline V and J ends were trimmed by 6 bases and 4 bases, with 14 bases remaining between them.

The chain has TRBV7-2 and TRBJ2-5; TRBD2 matches 13 bases. V shed 4 bases and J 5 bases; nucleotides not matched to a gene: 4. This CDR3 has 15 residues. The germline V gene encodes CDR1 SGHTA and CDR2 FQGNSA. DNA of the CDR3: TGTGCCAGCAGCTCGGGACTAGCGGGGAGGGAGACCCAGTACTTC. This gives the protein CASSSGLAGRETQYF.

The genes are TRBV6-1 and TRBJ1-5, with D uncertain. The V gene's germline CDR1 is MNHNS and CDR2 SASEGT. Trimming removed 4 bases from V and 7 bases from J, with 11 bases in between. The CDR3 sequence is 13 residues long. Written as DNA, the CDR3 is TGTGCCAGCAGTGTCTGGGCCCAACAGCCCCAGCATTTT. Translated, it gives CASSVWAQQPQHF.

V and J are TRBV5-5 and TRBJ1-1; the match to TRBD1 covers 8 bases. Trimming cost V 0 bases and J 0 bases; bases outside gene matches: 1. This CDR3 is built from 15 residues. Germline-derived CDR1 and CDR2 are SGHKS and YYEKEE (reference sequence). CDR3 bases: TGTGCCAGCAGCTTGGAACAGGGGGTGAACACTGAAGCTTTCTTT. Its translation: CASSLEQGVNTEAFF.

The chain has TRBV5-4 and TRBJ1-1, with 7 bases aligning to TRBD1. V shed 4 bases, J shed 3 bases, and the junction held 15 bases outside the gene matches. The germline CDR1 and CDR2 sequences are SGHNT and YYREEE (reference sequence). The CDR3 covers 17 residues. The CDR3 loop is CASSKTGNAIWYTEAFF. CDR3 bases: TGTGCCAGCAGCAAGACAGGGAATGCGATTTGGTACACTGAAGCTTTCTTT.

This clone was found once. The chain combines TRBV18 with TRBJ2-7, with TRBD2 matching 7 bases. Losses at the gene ends were 3 bases for V and 2 bases for J; bases not matched to a gene: 7. CDR3 length: 15 amino acids. CDR1 KGHSH and CDR2 LQKENI come from the germline V gene. CDR3 sequence reads: CASSPRGDGPYEQYF. CDR3 DNA sequence: TGTGCCAGCTCACCCCGGGGGGACGGACCCTACGAGCAGTACTTC. Supplemented by reference TRBV18 and TRBJ2-7, the full variable domain reads NAGVMQNPRHLVRRRGQEARLRCSPMKGHSHVYWYRQLPEEGLKFMVYLQKENIIDESGMPKERFSAEFPKEGPSILRIQQVVRGDSAAYFCASSPRGDGPYEQYFGPGTRLTVT.

The genes are TRBV4-1 and TRBJ2-1; TRBD2 might be the D (6 bases). Trimming took off 2 bases at V and 3 bases at J, with 14 bases between the two ends. The CDR3 has 16 amino acids. Germline assignment: CDR1 MGHRA and CDR2 YSYEKL. The CDR3 coding sequence is TGCGCCAGCAGCCAACGGCGGGACCCGGGCTACAATGAGCAGTTCTTC. Protein sequence: CASSQRRDPGYNEQFF.

The rearrangement links TRBV4-1 to TRBJ2-3; a possible D gene is TRBD1 (6 bases). This CDR3 spans 18 amino acids. Germline V gives CDR1 MGHRA, CDR2 YSYEKL. V shed 4 bases and J shed 2 bases, with 22 bases lying between them. The CDR3, as DNA: TGCGCCAGCAGCCCCACCCCACAGGGAACGACGCACACAGATACGCAGTATTTT. Amino acids: CASSPTPQGTTHTDTQYF.

Concerning this clone: This sample also contains other DNA sequences that code for the same CDR3. The chain uses TRBV2 and TRBJ1-2; D perhaps matches TRBD1 (6 bases). The CDR3 runs to 13 residues. In germline, CDR1 is SNHLY, CDR2 FYNNEI. The V end was cut by 2 bases, the J end by 5 bases, with 9 bases between. The CDR3 loop is CASSESGDYGYTF. CDR3 DNA: TGTGCCAGCAGTGAATCAGGGGATTATGGCTACACCTTC.

This clone was detected only once. This rearrangement joins TRBV5-1 to TRBJ2-1; the match to TRBD2 covers 8 bases. The J segment lost 6 bases and the V segment lost 0 bases, leaving 5 bases of the junction unmatched. The germline V gene encodes CDR1 SGHRS and CDR2 YFSETQ. This CDR3 spans 15 amino acids. CDR3 loop: CASSLDPAGVNEQFF. The CDR3 coding sequence is TGCGCCAGCAGCTTGGATCCAGCGGGGGTCAATGAGCAGTTCTTC. The entire variable domain, with the rest obtained from reference TRBV5-1 and TRBJ2-1, is as follows: KAGVTQTPRYLIKTRGQQVTLSCSPISGHRSVSWYQQTPGQGLQFLFEYFSETQRNKGNFPGRFSGRQFSNSRSEMNVSTLELGDSALYLCASSLDPAGVNEQFFGPGTRLTVL.

The gene calls are TRBV29-1 and TRBJ2-3; tentative D call: TRBD2 (7 bases). Deletions cut 7 bases from V and 1 base from J, with 12 bases between. The V gene's germline CDR1 is SQVTM and CDR2 ANQGSEA. This CDR3 region has 13 residues. This CDR3 is CSGEGGGTDTQYF. As DNA, the CDR3 is TGCAGCGGGGAGGGGGGGGGCACAGATACGCAGTATTTT.

The V call is TRBV13, the J call TRBJ2-3, with D hard to call. The CDR3 contains 15 residues. CDR1 PRHDT and CDR2 FYEKMQ come from the germline V gene (reference sequence). V was cut by 2 bases and J by 0 bases, with 9 bases left in between. CDR3 sequence: CASSLRGASTDTQYF. CDR3 sequence (DNA): TGTGCCAGCAGCTTACGAGGCGCTAGCACAGATACGCAGTATTTT.

The rearrangement joins TRBV18 to TRBJ2-5; D is uncertain. V lost 3 bases and J lost 5, with 10 bases in between. The germline gives CDR1 KGHSH, CDR2 LQKENI. CDR3 length equals 13 residues. The CDR3 sequence is CASSPGLRETQYF. The CDR3 DNA reads TGTGCCAGCTCACCTGGTCTCCGGGAGACCCAGTACTTC.

This clone was picked up one time. This chain connects TRBV19 to TRBJ2-7; 9 bases fit TRBD1. The trim removed 4 bases at V and 2 bases at J, leaving 3 bases unmatched. CDR3 length equals 14 residues. Germline V gene data show CDR1 as LNHDA and CDR2 as SQIVND (reference sequence). This chain's CDR3 is CASSRDRVTYEQYF. The CDR3 DNA sequence: TGTGCCAGTAGTAGGGACAGGGTGACCTACGAGCAGTACTTC.

The V gene is TRBV5-1, the J gene TRBJ1-5; tentative D call: TRBD1 (5 bases). This CDR3 comprises 16 residues. CDR1 is SGHRS, CDR2 YFSETQ, per germline. V was cut by 4 bases and J by 2 bases, with 16 bases left in between. The CDR3 sequence: CASSIGGRGGNQPQHF. Written as DNA, the CDR3 is TGCGCCAGCAGCATTGGGGGGAGGGGCGGCAATCAGCCCCAGCATTTT. Full variable domain (missing parts from reference TRBV5-1 and TRBJ1-5): KAGVTQTPRYLIKTRGQQVTLSCSPISGHRSVSWYQQTPGQGLQFLFEYFSETQRNKGNFPGRFSGRQFSNSRSEMNVSTLELGDSALYLCASSIGGRGGNQPQHFGDGTRLSIL.

The V call is TRBV2, the J call TRBJ1-1; D might be TRBD1 (6 bases). Trimming shortened V by 6 bases and J by 1 base, and 9 bases separated the two germline ends. Germline V gene data show CDR1 as SNHLY and CDR2 as FYNNEI. The CDR3 is 13 residues long. As DNA, the CDR3 is TGTGCCAGCAGGCCGACAGGGAACACTGAAGCTTTCTTT. Its translation: CASRPTGNTEAFF.

The chain couples TRBV6-1 to TRBJ1-4, with D perhaps TRBD1 (5 bases). Germline V CDR1 and CDR2: MNHNS, SASEGT. V lost 6 bases, J lost 8 bases, and 13 bases lay in between. The CDR3 totals 13 residues. This chain's CDR3 is CASRRGPEEKLFF. CDR3 bases: TGTGCCAGCAGGCGGGGCCCCGAGGAAAAACTGTTTTTT.

This clone was seen a few times. CDR3 DNA: TGTGCCAGCAGGGGGGGGACATTATCTGGAAACACCATATATTTT. Its protein is CASRGGTLSGNTIYF. This chain links TRBV6-1 with TRBJ1-3; TRBD1 is a possible D gene (6 bases). Germline lookup yields CDR1 MNHNS and CDR2 SASEGT. Trimming took 6 bases from V and 1 from J, leaving 13 bases between them. This CDR3 spans 15 amino acids.

J is TRBJ1-2 and V is TRBV2, with D unclear. This CDR3 contains 13 residues. V gave up 3 bases and J gave up 8 bases, with 13 bases separating them. CDR1 and CDR2 (germline): SNHLY, FYNNEI. The CDR3 region has the DNA TGTGCCAGCAGTGAGGGTGAGAGAGGGGGCTACACCTTC. Translating it yields CASSEGERGGYTF.

V usage is TRBV28 and J usage is TRBJ1-5; 11 nucleotides agree with TRBD1. V shed 6 bases, J shed 6 bases, and the junction held 7 bases outside the gene matches. Looked up from germline, CDR1 is MDHEN and CDR2 is SYDVKM. The CDR3 is 15 residues long. The CDR3 region is CASRVGDRGSQPQHF. CDR3 nucleotide sequence: TGTGCCAGCAGGGTGGGGGACAGGGGGAGTCAGCCCCAGCATTTT. Filled out from reference TRBV28 and TRBJ1-5, the complete variable domain reads DVKVTQSSRYLVKRTGEKVFLECVQDMDHENMFWYRQDPGLGLRLIYFSYDVKMKEKGDIPEGYSVSREKKERFSLILESASTNQTSMYLCASRVGDRGSQPQHFGDGTRLSIL.